This TCR beta chain comes out of a study of regulatory T cells in long-lasting Graves disease. The time point denotes: newly diagnosed GD, antithyroid drugs for less than 3 months. Extracted RNA from PBMCs served as the source of the TCR library. Building the TCR beta libraries relied on iRepertoire HTBI primers, and CDR3 regions underwent Arm-PCR. TCRdb used MiXCR to reprocess the multiplex PCR reads, holding one entry per CDR3 protein. In the table there are 540,000 or so distinct CDR3 sequences, approximately 15% of which are singletons. This clonotype has only a few counts. V lost 7 bases and J 0 bases, leaving 13 bases between the germline ends. CDR1 is LNHDA, CDR2 SQIVND, per germline (reference sequence). CDR3 length: 15 residues. Separately, the same data were catalogued under a study of T cells in Graves' hyperthyroidism and ophthalmopathy. From that report: The definition of stable Graves' hyperthyroidism was no ophthalmopathy progression within 18 months.

V is TRBV19 and J is TRBJ1-5; tentative D call: TRBD1 (5 bases). The sequences come from peripheral blood mononuclear cells (PBMCs), collected at new diagnosis, from a patient treated with antithyroid drugs. The TCR comes from a man aged 25 to 45 with Graves disease. The CDR3 sequence is CASTAGVRSNQPQHF. The CDR3 nucleotides read TGTGCCAGTACGGCGGGGGTTCGTAGCAATCAGCCCCAGCATTTT.